This record looks at one TCR beta chain sequence and its context. Its target is not known. Genomic DNA came from frozen unsorted single-cell suspensions. Assay used: immunoSEQ multiplex PCR; TCRdb lists only in-frame clones, some missing. Among just over 7,500 clones listed, roughly 80% were seen once. The record originates from a study of immune cell composition in non-small cell lung cancer. About the research overall: Lung adenocarcinoma or squamous carcinoma made up most tumours.

Regarding the study as a whole: Tumour-reactive clones were not shown to match dominant in vivo tumour clones. Lung squamous cell carcinoma tumours had significantly higher top 10 clone scores and productive clonality than lung adenocarcinoma.

The germline V gene encodes CDR1 DFQATT and CDR2 SNEGSKA (reference sequence). The CDR3 totals 11 residues. V gave up 3 bases and J gave up 2 bases, with 4 bases separating them. The receptor's source is a human donor with non-small cell lung cancer. Material for sequencing was lung tumor tissue. The chain has TRBV20-1 and TRBJ1-2; D is unclear. CDR3 sequence: CSASPNYGYTF. The CDR3 DNA is TGCAGTGCTAGCCCCAACTATGGCTACACCTTC.